This T cell receptor (beta chain) was sequenced during a study of CD8 T cells in Susac syndrome. An input of about 0.5 to 1 ug of RNA was subjected to reverse transcription using random hexamers. With immunoSEQ multiplex PCR, TCR beta CDR3 was amplified across 54 Vbeta and 13 Jbeta. TCRdb re-called the immunoSEQ multiplex PCR reads with MiXCR, one entry per CDR3 protein. This sample has some 100,000 distinct CDR3 sequences; around 93% occur once, and the top ten carry around 0.12%. Germline CDR1 and CDR2: MDHEN and SYDVKM. The V gene lost 4 bases and the J gene lost 8 bases, with 20 bases spanning the gap. The CDR3 runs 15 residues.

The chain links TRBV28 to TRBJ1-2; D is ambiguous. This receptor was identified in a human donor in good health. The sequenced material came from CD8+ T cells from PBMCs. In DNA, the CDR3 is TGTGCCAGCAGTTCCTATCAGGACCGCTTTGGAGGCTACACCTTC. It translates to CASSSYQDRFGGYTF.